This T cell receptor (beta chain) comes out of a study of blood T cell repertoires in COVID-19 (TCRdb year 2020). Some background on the complete study: The collaborator samples originated in the United States, Italy and Spain and spanned the acute and convalescent phases of COVID-19. Where available, HLA class I and class II types were taken from metadata supplied by the sample provider and were not determined by assay-based typing. Sample metadata almost always included a de-identified subject ID, COVID-19 status, age in years and sex. The repertoires were released in a freely available public database meant as a resource for research on the immune response to SARS-CoV-2. The material from the prospective study consisted of cDNA or gDNA derived from T cells, B-cell-depleted T cells, or PBMCs. Samples came from the ongoing ImmuneRACE study (first 160 participants) plus 1,254 subjects from 6 global collaborators. Deeply sampled blood TCRbeta repertoires from subjects exposed to, actively infected with, or recovered from COVID-19 were included in the dataset.

TCRbeta CDR3 regions were amplified from genomic DNA using the immunoSEQ Assay, a bias-controlled multiplex PCR. The original methods were these. The number of nucleated cells in each sample was estimated by amplification of reference gene primers within the assay. To quantify the absolute abundance of each unique TCRbeta CDR3 rearrangement, sequence reads were collapsed and filtered. For each sample, productive Simpson clonality was calculated by taking the square root of Simpson's diversity index across productive rearrangements. Here the immuneACCESS table is served through TCRdb, limited to in-frame sequences with V and J called. Missing clones are a known gap in these copies; in checked studies unresolved V genes cover under half, and the rest lacks a known reason. V and J calls and clone size are as listed in that table; D and trimming were resolved from the DNA. This sample lists 100,000 or so clones; 65% to 90% were detected once. The ten top clones hold 11% of the sample.

Points the paper makes about the study in general: The amount of clinical and demographic metadata varied by source and participant and was provided uncurated.

About this clone itself: Which antigen it targets is not known. No quality values exist for individual bases; no much larger clone is one base distant.

Whole blood was collected in K2EDTA tubes by collaborating institutions according to the institutions' own protocols. For TCRbeta analysis, collaborators shipped samples in one of three forms: frozen whole blood, isolated PBMCs, or DNA extracted from either of those sample types. The CDR3 runs 11 amino acids, cysteine and phenylalanine included. The CDR3 DNA has 33 bases and is translated from base 1. Between the V and J ends, shortened by 6 bases and 6 bases respectively, the junction contains 6 bases. Via the germline V gene, CDR1 is SGHTA and CDR2 FQGNSA. Here the chain combines TRBV7-2 and TRBJ2-1; the D gene is unclear. The source material was peripheral blood. The sequence came from a man between 65 and 85 years old with active or convalescent COVID-19. At the DNA level, the sequence is TGTGCCAGCAGGTTTAGCAATGAGCAGTTCTTC. This sequence encodes CASRFSNEQFF.